In this sample, the clone carrying this T cell receptor beta chain turned up many times. Its antigen remains unidentified. This specimen belongs to a study of T cells in Graves' hyperthyroidism and ophthalmopathy. About the research overall: Before treatment of any kind, peripheral blood was taken at initial diagnosis.

Unmatched junction bases numbered 13, after V lost 5 bases and J lost 7 bases. The CDR3 has 15 amino acids. Germline assignment: CDR1 MDHEN and CDR2 SYDVKM. General study results and limits: Most thyroid clonotypes that were expanded above 0.001 also turned up in blood.

TCR beta CDR3 regions were amplified from RNA transcripts. First-round RT-PCR of the TCR CDR3 relied on the HTBI primer set. TCRdb processed the multiplex PCR reads anew with MiXCR; each CDR3 protein has one entry. The sample has some 620,000 distinct CDR3 sequences; about 16% are singletons. Criteria for exclusion of patients were uncontrolled infection, other autoimmune disease, pregnancy or lactation. Clinicians diagnosed patients from clinical symptoms, serum thyroxine and TRAb, thyroid ultrasound and orbital computed tomography. V usage is TRBV28 and J usage is TRBJ2-7; 8 nucleotides match TRBD1. The sequence was collected from a woman in her twenties or thirties with Graves' hyperthyroidism. Material: blood. The CDR3 nucleotides read TGTGCCAGCAGTCAGTCCAGGACAGGGCGAAGGGAGCAGTACTTC. The encoded protein is CASSQSRTGRREQYF.